This T cell receptor beta chain was captured by sequencing in a study of blood T cell repertoires in COVID-19. Study overall: Spain, Italy and the United States supplied samples that represented acute and convalescent COVID-19. The cDNA or gDNA used as material had been derived from T cells, B-cell-depleted T cells, or PBMCs.

Per the authors' pipeline: Amplifying reference gene primers gave estimates of nucleated cell counts. Some clones are missing from TCRdb's copy, which holds only in-frame ones; the method was immunoSEQ multiplex PCR. V and J calls and clone size follow that table, whereas D and trimming were derived from the DNA. The sample comprises about 140,000 clones, about 88% of which are singletons, and over 2% rests with the top ten. Comment on this clone: Relative to the germline gene, one junction end is altered; a read error may explain this. Distinct nucleotide sequences in the sample also encode this CDR3.

Looked up from germline, CDR1 is MGHDK and CDR2 is SYGVNS. The CDR3 has 16 amino acids. The TCR comes from a human donor with COVID-19, enrolled during active disease. The donor label of this sample is uncertain. The chain carries TRBV25-1 and TRBJ2-3; 7 bases agree with TRBD2. The sample consisted of peripheral blood. The CDR3 DNA reads as TGTGCCAGTAGTGACCCGGCAGCGGGGAGCACAGATACGCAGTATTTT. Its translation is CASSDPAAGSTDTQYF.